This entry lists 20 T cell receptor beta chains sequenced from one sample in a study of T cells in Graves' hyperthyroidism and ophthalmopathy. The source material, RNA transcripts, was used to amplify TCR beta CDR3 regions. A first-round RT-PCR of the TCR CDR3 used the HTBI primer set. Each CDR3 protein gets one entry after TCRdb re-called the multiplex PCR reads with MiXCR. This sample has approximately 300,000 distinct CDR3 sequences; approximately 15% occur once, and the top ten carry around 61%. Input material: blood. The receptors stem from a woman aged 60 to 75 with Graves' ophthalmopathy.

This clonotype was counted at least ten times. The chain joins TRBV12-3 or TRBV12-4 to TRBJ2-5; 10 bases fit TRBD1. V lost 5 bases and J lost 6; bases outside the gene matches: 9. This CDR3 is 15 amino acids long. The CDR3 reads CASSGDRGRGQTQYF. The DNA for the CDR3 is TGTGCCAGCAGTGGGGACAGGGGTAGAGGTCAGACCCAGTACTTC.

This clonotype occurred many times. V and J are TRBV27 and TRBJ1-1; a weak D match, TRBD1 (6 bases). This CDR3 spans 15 amino acids. V dropped 5 bases and J dropped 1 base, with 14 bases sitting between them. The germline gives CDR1 MNHEY, CDR2 SMNVEV (reference sequence). The CDR3: CASSQTGAGNTEAFF. DNA for the CDR3: TGTGCCAGCAGTCAGACAGGAGCGGGGAACACTGAAGCTTTCTTT.

This clonotype was recorded many times. The chain couples TRBV20-1 to TRBJ2-7; D is unresolved. Germline assignment: CDR1 DFQATT and CDR2 SNEGSKA (reference sequence). There are 13 residues in the CDR3. V was trimmed by 0 bases and J by 5 bases, leaving 11 bases between them. The CDR3, as DNA: TGCAGTGCTAGAGATCTCGTGCAGCACGAGCAGTACTTC. Translating gives CSARDLVQHEQYF.

The V call is TRBV3-1, the J call TRBJ1-1, with a weak D call TRBD1 (5 bases). Trimming took 1 base from V and 5 from J, leaving 20 bases between them. Germline V CDR1 and CDR2: LGHDT, YNNKEL (reference sequence). This CDR3 is built from 17 residues. CDR3 DNA: TGTGCCAGCAGCCAAGTGGGGCGCTCTTGGAGGGAAACTGAAGCTTTCTTT. This gives the protein CASSQVGRSWRETEAFF.

In regard to this clonotype: A read error may be the cause here, since a much bigger clone is one base away. The chain joins TRBV7-7 to TRBJ2-1, with D possibly matching TRBD2 (6 bases). Germline assignment: CDR1 SSHAT and CDR2 FNYEAQ (reference sequence). This CDR3 region has 13 residues. DNA for the CDR3: TGTGCTAGCAGCCCAGCGGGCAGCAATGAGCAGTTCTTC. Its translation: CASSPAGSNEQFF. The whole variable domain, remainder taken from reference TRBV7-7 and TRBJ2-1, is GAGVSQSPRYKVTKRGQDVTLRCDPISSHATLYWYQQALGQGPEFLTYFNYEAQPDKSGLPSDRFSAERPEGSISTLTIQRTEQRDSAMYRCASSPAGSNEQFFGPGTRLTVL.

In this sample, this clonotype turned up many times. The V gene is TRBV20-1, the J gene TRBJ2-1; TRBD2 might be the D (5 bases). CDR3 length: 14 amino acids. The germline V gene has CDR1 DFQATT and CDR2 SNEGSKA (reference sequence). Between the trimmed V and J ends, which lost 3 bases and 1 base, there was a span of 10 bases. The CDR3 region has the DNA TGCAGTGCTAGCGAGGGCCCTTCCTACAATGAGCAGTTCTTC. Protein: CSASEGPSYNEQFF.

Only a few counts were recorded for this clonotype. The chain employs TRBV29-1 and TRBJ1-2, with D possibly matching TRBD1 (6 bases). This CDR3 contains 14 residues. Per germline, CDR1 SQVTM and CDR2 ANQGSEA. V gave up 8 bases and J gave up 2 bases, with 18 bases separating them. The CDR3 loop is CSSRRWGANYGYTF. The CDR3, as DNA: TGCAGCAGCCGTCGATGGGGGGCAAACTATGGCTACACCTTC.

In this sample, this clonotype turned up many times. V and J are TRBV12-3 or TRBV12-4 and TRBJ1-5, with D possibly being TRBD1 (6 bases). This CDR3 comprises 16 residues. V gave up 3 bases and J gave up 1 base, with 13 bases separating them. The chain's CDR3 is CASSFSTGTSNQPQHF. CDR3 nucleotide sequence: TGTGCCAGCAGTTTCTCAACAGGGACAAGCAATCAGCCCCAGCATTTT.

This clonotype was seen once. This may stem from a read error, because a much larger clone lies one nucleotide away. The V and J genes are TRBV28 and TRBJ1-2; D call uncertain. From germline, CDR1 is MDHEN and CDR2 SYDVKM. The CDR3 has 11 residues. The DNA for the CDR3 is TGTGCCAGCAATTTATTGGCCCATATAACCTTC. It codes for CASNLLAHITF.

This clonotype has a handful of counts. The rearrangement uses TRBV4-3 and TRBJ2-1; 10 bases fit TRBD1. J lost 6 bases, V lost 4 bases, and 6 bases had no gene match. Looked up from germline, CDR1 is LGHNA and CDR2 is YSLEER. This CDR3 spans 15 amino acids. The CDR3 DNA follows: TGCGCCAGCAGCCGTGGGACAGGGGCCCCCAATGAGCAGTTCTTC. This sequence encodes CASSRGTGAPNEQFF.

This clonotype appeared a few times. This chain links TRBV19 with TRBJ1-6; a weak D match, TRBD1 (5 bases). V lost 7 bases, J lost 7 bases, and 20 bases lay in between. The germline gives CDR1 LNHDA, CDR2 SQIVND (reference sequence). The CDR3 is 16 residues long. The CDR3 sequence is CASKGPNSSGNSPLHF. As DNA, the CDR3 is TGTGCCAGTAAGGGGCCGAACTCCTCTGGGAATTCACCCCTCCACTTT.

For this clonotype: This may come from a read error, since a much larger clone is one base off. The CDR3 does not end in the conserved phenylalanine or tryptophan, so this is likely a read error. V usage is TRBV5-1 and J usage is TRBJ2-7; D is possibly TRBD1 (6 bases). This CDR3 is 15 amino acids long. Germline V gives CDR1 SGHRS, CDR2 YFSETQ. Trimming took 2 bases from V and 0 from J, leaving 12 bases between them. The CDR3 protein is CASSLSTGNSYEQYS. The CDR3 bases are TGCGCCAGCAGCTTATCGACAGGTAACTCCTACGAGCAGTACTCC.

A few counts support this clonotype. V and J are TRBV12-3 or TRBV12-4 and TRBJ1-3; 7 nucleotides match TRBD1. V gave up 3 bases and J gave up 2 bases; unmatched junction bases: 4. This CDR3 is 15 amino acids long. Here the CDR3 reads CASSLDRSTGNTIYF. The DNA for the CDR3 is TGTGCCAGCAGTTTGGACAGGTCAACTGGAAACACCATATATTTT.

This clonotype was seen repeatedly, ten times or more. The chain carries TRBV30 and TRBJ2-1; 8 bases agree with TRBD1. The CDR3 contains 14 residues. The ends lost 4 bases at V and 12 bases at J; junction bases unmatched: 14. Germline V gene lookup returns CDR1 GTSNPN and CDR2 SVGIG (reference sequence). The CDR3 DNA reads TGTGCCTGGACAACAGGGGCTCAGGGGGCACGGCAGTTCTTC. This sequence encodes CAWTTGAQGARQFF.

The sample holds a few counts of this clonotype. The chain joins TRBV15 to TRBJ1-3; tentatively, D is TRBD1 (6 bases). CDR3 length: 16 amino acids. V lost 3 bases to trimming and J lost 0 bases, with 12 bases between them. Germline V lookup: CDR1 LNHNV, CDR2 YYDKDF (reference sequence). CDR3 sequence (DNA): TGTGCCACCAGCAGGAACAGGGACTACTCTGGAAACACCATATATTTT. Amino acid sequence: CATSRNRDYSGNTIYF.

This clonotype was recorded a few times. The chain joins TRBV4-1 to TRBJ1-5; 8 positions match TRBD1. The CDR3 is 15 amino acids. The V gene's germline CDR1 is MGHRA and CDR2 YSYEKL. J gave up 10 bases and V 5 bases, and 13 bases lay outside the gene matches. DNA of the CDR3: TGCGCCAGCAGCGCCACCGGGACAGGCGTGGAACCCCAGCATTTT. Residues: CASSATGTGVEPQHF.

This clonotype was recorded a few times. V and J are TRBV24-1 and TRBJ2-4, with 9 bases that match TRBD1. This CDR3 has 16 residues. Trimming removed 3 bases from V and 8 bases from J; junction bases left unmatched: 10. Germline V gives CDR1 KGHDR, CDR2 SFDVKD. The DNA of the CDR3 is TGTGCCACCAGTGATCGGCGCCGGGACAGGGAAGACATTCAGTACTTC. As protein: CATSDRRRDREDIQYF.

This clonotype appeared many times. The V call is TRBV12-3 or TRBV12-4, the J call TRBJ2-6; no clear D. This CDR3 contains 17 residues. The V gene lost 6 bases and the J gene lost 0 bases, with 15 bases spanning the gap. The CDR3 spells CASRIGRRSSGANVLTF. The CDR3 nucleotides are TGTGCCAGCAGGATAGGCCGGCGTAGCTCTGGGGCCAACGTCCTGACTTTC.

The V call is TRBV6-2 or TRBV6-3, the J call TRBJ2-7; 8 bases are shared with TRBD2. This CDR3 spans 17 amino acids. Germline V gives CDR1 MNHEY, CDR2 SVGEGT. V lost 4 bases and J lost 0; bases outside the gene matches: 11. This CDR3 is CASSLTSGRIYSYEQYF. CDR3 DNA: TGTGCCAGCAGTTTAACTAGCGGACGAATATACTCCTACGAGCAGTACTTC.

This clonotype showed up many times. The chain recombines TRBV2 with TRBJ1-1, with D possibly matching TRBD1 (5 bases). The ends were cut back, 2 bases at V and 9 bases at J, with 7 bases in the middle. Looked up from germline, CDR1 is SNHLY and CDR2 is FYNNEI. This CDR3 spans 11 amino acids. The CDR3 loop is CASSEQGQAFF. The DNA of the CDR3 is TGTGCCAGCAGTGAACAGGGACAAGCTTTCTTT. The full variable domain, with the rest looked up from reference TRBV2 and TRBJ1-1, is EPEVTQTPSHQVTQMGQEVILRCVPISNHLYFYWYRQILGQKVEFLVSFYNNEISEKSEIFDDQFSVERPDGSNFTLKIRSTKLEDSAMYFCASSEQGQAFFGQGTRLTVV.